The following is a T cell receptor (beta chain) sequence with its context. Its antigen has not been determined. No much larger clone is present one base from it, and per-base qualities are unavailable. These data are taken from a study of shared clonotypes between healthy human individuals (dated by TCRdb to between 2020 and 2021). Regarding the complete study: Two women and a few men aged 18 to 49 years were included in the cohort. To estimate repertoire size and how much clonotype sharing occurs between individuals, the study deeply sequenced the blood TCR repertoires of about five healthy adults. Between about 0.8 and 9 billion PBMCs per donor were obtained by leukapheresis. Different laboratories and diverse techniques were used to prepare libraries and sequence TCR repertoires, to increase sequencing depth and limit assay-specific biases. For each donor, three plates each were used for CD4 naive and CD4 memory, two plates were used for CD8 naive, and one plate was used for CD8 memory. What the research found in general, with its limitations: The genetic and exposure-history diversity represented was limited by the small number of donors. When a handful of donors were compared, the shared fraction of clonotypes was 5% to 6.5% for naive CD4, roughly 3.4% for naive CD8, 2% to 2.5% for memory CD4, and 0.4% for memory CD8. Sampling was restricted to blood, and TCR repertoires in tissue are likely to differ from TCR repertoires in blood. Even with the large sequencing depth, rarefaction of the sorted-subset datasets indicated that sequencing was incomplete. Based on pairwise subsampling, the degree of clonotype sharing among donors was expected to be affected by sequencing depth. Larger estimated clonotype richness was generally found for naive subsets than for memory subsets. Clonotypes shared by all four sorted-subset donors showed higher generation probabilities than non-shared clonotypes.

TCR CDR3 regions were amplified from genomic DNA by multiplex PCR using the deep immunoSEQ assay. Extracted genomic DNA from each cell subset was distributed evenly across all wells of several immunoSEQ 96-well plates, and each plate was treated as a replicate. For sorted subsets, each replicate PCR was loaded with 200 ng genomic DNA, equivalent to about 30,000 T cell genomes. Purified libraries were quantified with a Qubit 3.0 fluorometer, sized on a Bioanalyzer 2100, and re-quantified with the KAPA Library Quantification kit. Every immunoSEQ 96-well plate was sequenced on a dedicated single-read 150-cycle Illumina NextSeq 550 flow cell. In the authors' own workflow: The immunoSEQ output contained only junctional sequences without quality scores, so filtering could not match that applied to full-length reads. To assign V/J genes and CDR3, sequences were annotated against IMGT germline references using PyIR, a Python wrapper for IgBLAST v1.9. Reads with weak V/J assignments (E-value above 1e-6), missing CDR3, stop codons, out-of-frame junctions, or ambiguous translated residues were removed. A V3J clonotype was defined by an identical inferred V gene, J gene, and CDR3 amino acid sequence. Percentage overlap between repertoires was calculated by dividing the number of shared unique clonotypes by the size of the smaller repertoire. RTK rarefaction, the Chao1 estimator, and Recon v2.1 estimates of unobserved clonotypes were used to assess repertoire richness. Generation probabilities were computed with OLGA for all TCRbeta clonotypes obtained by the gDNA method from several donors. Held by TCRdb, this immuneACCESS table contains in-frame sequences only and omits some clones. Under half of the omission traces to an unresolved V gene where checked; the cause of the rest is unknown. D and trimming come from the DNA, and the V and J calls and clone size come from that table. A total of about 680,000 clones appear in this sample, over 65% of them only once. Together, the top ten hold 1.5% to 2% of the sample.

The donors were healthy, HIV-negative adults who had no recently reported acute infections or vaccinations. Every donor was a Caucasian adult living in Nashville, Tennessee, USA. CD4+ T cells were enriched by magnetic negative selection; naive cells were then positively selected on CD45RA, and the negative fraction formed the memory subset. Blood was collected by leukapheresis, and PBMCs were isolated by Ficoll-Histopaque density gradient centrifugation and then cryopreserved in liquid nitrogen vapor phase. Analytical flow cytometry was used to check the purity and quantity of each magnetically sorted T cell population. Genomic DNA was isolated from each sorted fraction and quantified by UV absorbance on a Nanodrop 2000c. The cysteine opens and the phenylalanine closes a CDR3 of 16 amino acids. Only the CDR3 DNA is retained, 48 bases long and in frame from the first base. The germline V gene encodes CDR1 SGHRS and CDR2 YFSETQ. V is cut back by 4 bases and J by 0 bases, with 8 bases in the junction unmatched.

The source of this sequence is a woman in her thirties in good health. The sequence joins TRBV5-1 to TRBJ2-7, with 9 middle bases fitting TRBD2. Sequencing was carried out using memory CD4+ T cells sorted from blood. The sample's cell subset or site label is to be understood as: CD45RA-negative fraction. Read as DNA, the sequence is TGCGCCAGCAGCCGGAATAGCGGGAGTTACTCCTACGAGCAGTACTTC. The resulting protein is CASSRNSGSYSYEQYF.